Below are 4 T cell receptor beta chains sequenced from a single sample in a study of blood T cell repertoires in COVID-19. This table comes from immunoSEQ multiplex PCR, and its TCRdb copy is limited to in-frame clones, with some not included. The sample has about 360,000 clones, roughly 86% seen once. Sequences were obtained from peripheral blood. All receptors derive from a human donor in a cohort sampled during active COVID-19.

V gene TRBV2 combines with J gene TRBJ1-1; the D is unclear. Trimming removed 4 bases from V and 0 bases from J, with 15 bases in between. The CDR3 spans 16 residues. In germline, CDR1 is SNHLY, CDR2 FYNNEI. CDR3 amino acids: CASSGLEGLLNTEAFF. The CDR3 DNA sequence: TGTGCCAGCAGTGGGCTGGAGGGTTTATTGAACACTGAAGCTTTCTTT.

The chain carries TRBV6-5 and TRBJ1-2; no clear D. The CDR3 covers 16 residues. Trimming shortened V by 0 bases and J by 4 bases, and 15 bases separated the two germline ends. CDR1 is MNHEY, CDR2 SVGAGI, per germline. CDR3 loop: CASSYSLGIPLYGYTF. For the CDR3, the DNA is TGTGCCAGCAGTTACTCCCTCGGGATTCCCCTCTATGGCTACACCTTC.

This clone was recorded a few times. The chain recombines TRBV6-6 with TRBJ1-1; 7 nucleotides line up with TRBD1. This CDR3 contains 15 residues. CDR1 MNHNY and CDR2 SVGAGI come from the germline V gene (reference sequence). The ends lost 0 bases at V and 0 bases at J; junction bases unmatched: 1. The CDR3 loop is CASSYSGTVNTEAFF. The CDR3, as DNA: TGTGCCAGCAGTTACTCCGGGACAGTGAACACTGAAGCTTTCTTT.

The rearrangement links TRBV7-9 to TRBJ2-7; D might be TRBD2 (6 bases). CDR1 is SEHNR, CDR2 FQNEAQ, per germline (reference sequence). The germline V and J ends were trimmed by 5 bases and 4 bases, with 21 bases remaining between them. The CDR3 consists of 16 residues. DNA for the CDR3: TGTGCCAGCAGCCCCAGAGGGGACGGGAGTACGTACGAGCAGTACTTC. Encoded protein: CASSPRGDGSTYEQYF.